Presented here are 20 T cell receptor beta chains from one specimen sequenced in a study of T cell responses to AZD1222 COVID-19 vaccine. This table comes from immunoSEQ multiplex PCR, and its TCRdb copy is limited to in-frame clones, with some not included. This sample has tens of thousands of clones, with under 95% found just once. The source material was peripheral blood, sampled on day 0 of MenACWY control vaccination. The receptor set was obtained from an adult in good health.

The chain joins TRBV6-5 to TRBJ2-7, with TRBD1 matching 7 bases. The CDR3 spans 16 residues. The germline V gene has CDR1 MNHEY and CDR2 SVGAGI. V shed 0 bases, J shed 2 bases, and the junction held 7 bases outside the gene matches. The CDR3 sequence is CASSYSGQVGPYEQYF. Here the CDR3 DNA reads TGTGCCAGCAGTTACTCAGGACAGGTTGGGCCCTACGAGCAGTACTTC.

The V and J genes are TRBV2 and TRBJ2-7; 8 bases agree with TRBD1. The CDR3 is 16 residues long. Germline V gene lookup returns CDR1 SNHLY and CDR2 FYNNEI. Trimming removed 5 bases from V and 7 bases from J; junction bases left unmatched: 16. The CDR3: CASSNGQGEGAGEQYF. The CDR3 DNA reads TGTGCCAGCAGTAATGGACAGGGTGAGGGGGCAGGGGAGCAGTACTTC. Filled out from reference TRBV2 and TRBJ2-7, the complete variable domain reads EPEVTQTPSHQVTQMGQEVILRCVPISNHLYFYWYRQILGQKVEFLVSFYNNEISEKSEIFDDQFSVERPDGSNFTLKIRSTKLEDSAMYFCASSNGQGEGAGEQYFGPGTRLTVT.

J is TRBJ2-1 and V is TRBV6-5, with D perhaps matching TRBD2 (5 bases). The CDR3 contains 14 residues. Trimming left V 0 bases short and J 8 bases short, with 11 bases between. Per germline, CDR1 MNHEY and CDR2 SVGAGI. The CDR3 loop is CASSYSFRRDEQFF. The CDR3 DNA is TGTGCCAGCAGTTACTCGTTCCGGCGGGATGAGCAGTTCTTC.

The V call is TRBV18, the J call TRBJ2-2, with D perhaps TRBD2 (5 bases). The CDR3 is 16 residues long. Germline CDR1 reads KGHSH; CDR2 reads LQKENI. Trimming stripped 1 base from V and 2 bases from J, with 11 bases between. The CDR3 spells CASSPLASPNTGELFF. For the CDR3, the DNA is TGTGCCAGCTCACCACTGGCTAGCCCTAACACCGGGGAGCTGTTTTTT.

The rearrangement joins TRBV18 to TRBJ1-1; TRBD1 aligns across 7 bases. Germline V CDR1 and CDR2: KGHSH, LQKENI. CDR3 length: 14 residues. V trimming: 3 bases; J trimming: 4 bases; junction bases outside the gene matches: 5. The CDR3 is CASSPGQLITEAFF. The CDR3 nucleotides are TGTGCCAGCTCACCGGGACAGTTAATCACTGAAGCTTTCTTT.

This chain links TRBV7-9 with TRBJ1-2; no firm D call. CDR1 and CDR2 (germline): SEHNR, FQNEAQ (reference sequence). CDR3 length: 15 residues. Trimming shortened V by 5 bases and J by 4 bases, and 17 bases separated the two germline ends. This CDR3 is CASSTDWGRSYGYTF. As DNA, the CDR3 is TGTGCCAGCAGCACAGACTGGGGTAGGAGCTATGGCTACACCTTC.

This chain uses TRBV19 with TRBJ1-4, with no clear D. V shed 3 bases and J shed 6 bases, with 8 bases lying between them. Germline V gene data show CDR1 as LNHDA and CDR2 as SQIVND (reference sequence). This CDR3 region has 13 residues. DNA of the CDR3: TGTGCCAGTAGTATTCGACTGGATGAAAAACTGTTTTTT. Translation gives CASSIRLDEKLFF.

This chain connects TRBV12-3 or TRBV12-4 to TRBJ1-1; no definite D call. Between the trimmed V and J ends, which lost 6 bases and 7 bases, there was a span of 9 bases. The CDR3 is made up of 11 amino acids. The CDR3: CASSARSEAFF. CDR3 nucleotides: TGTGCCAGCAGCGCTCGGAGTGAAGCTTTCTTT.

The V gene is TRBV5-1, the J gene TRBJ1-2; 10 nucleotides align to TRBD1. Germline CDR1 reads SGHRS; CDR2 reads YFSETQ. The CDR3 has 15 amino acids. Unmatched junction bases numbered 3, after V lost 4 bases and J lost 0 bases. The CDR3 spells CASSRDRGPNYGYTF. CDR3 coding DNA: TGCGCCAGCAGCCGCGACAGGGGGCCTAACTATGGCTACACCTTC.

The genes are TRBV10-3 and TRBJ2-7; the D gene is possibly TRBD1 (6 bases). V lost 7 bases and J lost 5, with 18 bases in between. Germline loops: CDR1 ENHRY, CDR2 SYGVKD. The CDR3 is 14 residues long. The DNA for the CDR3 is TGTGCCATCACCCCTACAGGGAAAGGCCACGAGCAGTACTTC. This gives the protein CAITPTGKGHEQYF.

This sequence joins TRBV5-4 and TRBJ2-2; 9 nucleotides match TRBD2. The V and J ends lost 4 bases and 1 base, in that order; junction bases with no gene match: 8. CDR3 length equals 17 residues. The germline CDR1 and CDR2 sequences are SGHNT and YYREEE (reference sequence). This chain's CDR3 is CASSPRASGMNTGELFF. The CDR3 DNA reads TGTGCCAGCAGCCCCAGGGCTAGCGGGATGAACACCGGGGAGCTGTTTTTT.

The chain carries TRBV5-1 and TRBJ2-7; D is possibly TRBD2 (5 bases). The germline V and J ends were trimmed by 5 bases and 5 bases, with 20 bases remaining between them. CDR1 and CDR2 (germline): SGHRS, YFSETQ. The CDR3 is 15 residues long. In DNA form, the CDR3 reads TGCGCCAGCAGAGTAAGTGACTATCGGTTCGACGAGCAGTACTTC. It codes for CASRVSDYRFDEQYF.

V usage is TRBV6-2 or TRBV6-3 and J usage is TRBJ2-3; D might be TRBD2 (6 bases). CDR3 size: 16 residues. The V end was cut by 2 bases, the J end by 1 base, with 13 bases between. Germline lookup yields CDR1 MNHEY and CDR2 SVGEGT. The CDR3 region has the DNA TGTGCCAGCAGTTACGGGGGACTGCTGGGCACAGATACGCAGTATTTT. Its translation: CASSYGGLLGTDTQYF.

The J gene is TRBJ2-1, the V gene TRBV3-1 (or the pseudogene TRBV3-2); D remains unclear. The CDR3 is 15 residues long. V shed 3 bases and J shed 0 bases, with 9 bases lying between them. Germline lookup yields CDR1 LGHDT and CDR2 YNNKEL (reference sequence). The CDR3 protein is CASSQSEASYNEQFF. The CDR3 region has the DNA TGTGCCAGCAGCCAGTCCGAGGCCTCCTACAATGAGCAGTTCTTC.

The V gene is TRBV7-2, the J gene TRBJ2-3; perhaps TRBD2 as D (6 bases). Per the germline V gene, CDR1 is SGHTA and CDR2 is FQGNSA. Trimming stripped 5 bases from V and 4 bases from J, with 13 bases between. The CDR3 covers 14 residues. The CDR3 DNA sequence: TGTGCCAGCAGCAACCGGGGGTTCTCAGATACGCAGTATTTT. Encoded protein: CASSNRGFSDTQYF.

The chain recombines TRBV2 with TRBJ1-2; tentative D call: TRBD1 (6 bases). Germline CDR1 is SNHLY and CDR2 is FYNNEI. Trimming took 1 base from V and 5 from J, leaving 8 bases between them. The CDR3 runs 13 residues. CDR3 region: CASSEGTVYGYTF. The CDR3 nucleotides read TGTGCCAGCAGTGAAGGGACAGTTTATGGCTACACCTTC.

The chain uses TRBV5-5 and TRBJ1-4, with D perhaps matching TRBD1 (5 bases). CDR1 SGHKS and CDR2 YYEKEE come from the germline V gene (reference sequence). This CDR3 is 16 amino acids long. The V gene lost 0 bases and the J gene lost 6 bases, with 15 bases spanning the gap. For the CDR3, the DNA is TGTGCCAGCAGCTTGGCCCCGATGACAGAGTATGAAAAACTGTTTTTT. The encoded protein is CASSLAPMTEYEKLFF.

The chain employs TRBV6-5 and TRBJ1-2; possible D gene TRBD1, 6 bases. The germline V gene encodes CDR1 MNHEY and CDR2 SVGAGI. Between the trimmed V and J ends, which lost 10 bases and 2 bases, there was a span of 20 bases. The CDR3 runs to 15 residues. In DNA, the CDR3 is TGTGCCACCCATCGCGAAGGGAGGGGGAACTATGGCTACACCTTC. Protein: CATHREGRGNYGYTF.

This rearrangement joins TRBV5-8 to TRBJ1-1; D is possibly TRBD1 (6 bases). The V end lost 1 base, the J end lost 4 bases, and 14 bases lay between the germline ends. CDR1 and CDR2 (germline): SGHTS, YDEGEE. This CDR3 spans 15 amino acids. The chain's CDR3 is CASSLYLQGSTEAFF. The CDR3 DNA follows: TGTGCCAGCAGCTTGTATCTGCAGGGGAGCACTGAAGCTTTCTTT.

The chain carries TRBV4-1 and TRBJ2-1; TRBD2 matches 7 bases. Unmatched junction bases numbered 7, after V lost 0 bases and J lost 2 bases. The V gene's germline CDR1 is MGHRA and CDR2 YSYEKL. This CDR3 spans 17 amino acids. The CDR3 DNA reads TGCGCCAGCAGCCAAGATCCAGCTAGCGGCGCCTACAATGAGCAGTTCTTC. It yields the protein CASSQDPASGAYNEQFF.